The rows below give T cell receptor beta chains drawn from one sample of a study of cytomegalovirus exposure and HLA in healthy donors. Clones were sequenced by immunoSEQ multiplex PCR, and TCRdb holds only the in-frame ones, with some missing. The sample has around 150,000 clones, approximately 70% seen once. The sequencing sample was made of PBMCs. The receptors come from a human donor in good health. Each CDR3 is given without its conserved first and last residue.

v_gene	j_gene	CDR3aa
TRBV5-4	TRBJ2-7	ASSLGAGDHLYEQY
TRBV2	TRBJ2-7	ASGRQGASYEQY
TRBV6-4	TRBJ1-2	ASSVETGYGYT
TRBV5-1	TRBJ2-7	ASHLESSYEQY
TRBV29-1	TRBJ2-7	SVDDRGTEQY
TRBV6-5	TRBJ2-1	ASSSGHSGNGEQF
TRBV29-1	TRBJ1-1	SAESGSPNTGAF
TRBV2	TRBJ2-6	ASSQGSGANVLT
TRBV11-2	TRBJ2-5	ASSRDNQETQY
TRBV5-1	TRBJ2-7	ASSPGIFGFYEQY
TRBV4-3	TRBJ2-7	ASSPSYRDRSYEQY
TRBV27	TRBJ2-3	ASSRASGIVGDTQY
TRBV10-2	TRBJ1-6	ASSESGTGNNSPLH
TRBV28	TRBJ1-1	ASSLGGGNTEAF
TRBV6-5	TRBJ1-2	ASSYPGQYGYT
TRBV5-3	TRBJ1-2	ARSPGPSNYGYT
TRBV5-4	TRBJ2-3	ASSLQGTLTDTQY
TRBV27	TRBJ2-4	AAHPRPLAKNIQY
TRBV27	TRBJ2-7	ASSLTSGRTYEQY
TRBV6-5	TRBJ2-7	ASSSQTSANEQY
TRBV5-4	TRBJ1-1	ASSSSGGRLGGTEAF